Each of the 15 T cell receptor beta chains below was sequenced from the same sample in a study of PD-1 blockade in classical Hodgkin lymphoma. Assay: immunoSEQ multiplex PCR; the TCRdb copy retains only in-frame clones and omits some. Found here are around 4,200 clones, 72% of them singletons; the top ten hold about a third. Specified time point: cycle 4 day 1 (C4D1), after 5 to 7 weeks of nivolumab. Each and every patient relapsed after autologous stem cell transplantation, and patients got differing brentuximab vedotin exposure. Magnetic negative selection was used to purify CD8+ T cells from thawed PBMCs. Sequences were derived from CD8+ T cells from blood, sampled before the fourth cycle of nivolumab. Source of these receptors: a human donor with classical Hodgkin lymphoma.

The CDR3 sequence: CASSPYNGGAYQETQYF. In DNA, the CDR3 is TGTGCCAGCAGCCCCTACAACGGCGGGGCATACCAAGAGACCCAGTACTTC. The V gene is TRBV9, the J gene TRBJ2-5, with D possibly TRBD2 on 6 matching bases. CDR1 is SGDLS, CDR2 YYNGEE, per germline. Trimming cost V 4 bases and J 0 bases, with 19 bases left between them. This CDR3 has 17 residues.

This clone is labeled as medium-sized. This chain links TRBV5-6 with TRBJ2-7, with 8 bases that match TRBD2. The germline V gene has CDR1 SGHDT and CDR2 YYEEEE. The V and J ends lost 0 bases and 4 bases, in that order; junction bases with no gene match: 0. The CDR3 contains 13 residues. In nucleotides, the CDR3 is TGTGCCAGCAGCTTGGGCGGGGGGTACGAGCAGTACTTC. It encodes CASSLGGGYEQYF.

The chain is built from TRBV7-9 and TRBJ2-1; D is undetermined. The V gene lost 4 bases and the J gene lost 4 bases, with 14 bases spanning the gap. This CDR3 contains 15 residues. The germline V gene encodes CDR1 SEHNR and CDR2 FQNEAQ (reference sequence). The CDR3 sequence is CASSYSETAYNEQFF. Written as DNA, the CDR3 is TGTGCCAGCAGCTACTCAGAAACGGCTTACAATGAGCAGTTCTTC.

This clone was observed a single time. CDR3 amino acids: CASSQRAGGYEQYF. The CDR3 nucleotides are TGCGCCAGCAGCCAACGGGCAGGGGGCTACGAGCAGTACTTC. The chain combines TRBV4-3 with TRBJ2-7; 7 bases line up with TRBD1. CDR1 is LGHNA and CDR2 is YSLEER in the germline V gene. J gave up 3 bases and V 2 bases, and 4 bases lay outside the gene matches. The CDR3 runs 14 residues.

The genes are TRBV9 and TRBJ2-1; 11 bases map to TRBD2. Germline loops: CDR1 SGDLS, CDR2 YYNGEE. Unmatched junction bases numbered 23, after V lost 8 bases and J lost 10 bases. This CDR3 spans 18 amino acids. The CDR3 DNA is TGTGCCAGTGGGGCCGGGGCTAGCGGGAGGAACCGCCCCTTAGAGCAGTTCTTC. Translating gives CASGAGASGRNRPLEQFF.

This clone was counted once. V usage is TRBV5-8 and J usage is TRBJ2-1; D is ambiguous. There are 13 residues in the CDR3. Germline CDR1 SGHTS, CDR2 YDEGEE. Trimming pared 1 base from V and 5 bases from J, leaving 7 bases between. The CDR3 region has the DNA TGTGCCAGCAGCTTGCCAGGTGACAATGAGCAGTTCTTC. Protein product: CASSLPGDNEQFF.

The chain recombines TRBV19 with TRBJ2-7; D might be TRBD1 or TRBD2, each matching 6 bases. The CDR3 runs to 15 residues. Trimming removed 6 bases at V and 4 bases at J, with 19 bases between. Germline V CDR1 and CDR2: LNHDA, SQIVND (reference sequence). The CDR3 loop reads CASRTLPGAPYEQYF. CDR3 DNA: TGTGCCAGTAGGACACTACCGGGGGCGCCATACGAGCAGTACTTC.

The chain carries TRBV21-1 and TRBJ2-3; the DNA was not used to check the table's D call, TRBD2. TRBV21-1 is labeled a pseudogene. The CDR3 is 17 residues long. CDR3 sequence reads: CASSKGSGRSETDTQYF. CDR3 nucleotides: TGTGCCAGCAGCAAAGGTAGCGGGAGAAGTGAAACAGATACGCAGTATTTT.

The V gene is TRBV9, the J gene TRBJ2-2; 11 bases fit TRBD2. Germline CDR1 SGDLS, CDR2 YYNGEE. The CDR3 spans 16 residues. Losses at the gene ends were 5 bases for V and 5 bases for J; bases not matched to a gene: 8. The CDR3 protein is CASSQKLAGDTGELFF. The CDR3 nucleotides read TGTGCCAGCAGTCAAAAACTAGCGGGAGATACCGGGGAGCTGTTTTTT.

The CDR3 region is CASSSPDPSGGRFDNEQFF. CDR3 DNA sequence: TGTGCCAGCAGCTCCCCTGATCCTAGCGGAGGTCGGTTCGACAATGAGCAGTTCTTC. This chain joins TRBV5-5 and TRBJ2-1, with 7 bases lining up with TRBD2. V shed 3 bases, J shed 5 bases, and the junction held 20 bases outside the gene matches. The CDR3 covers 19 residues. Per germline, CDR1 SGHKS and CDR2 YYEKEE (reference sequence).

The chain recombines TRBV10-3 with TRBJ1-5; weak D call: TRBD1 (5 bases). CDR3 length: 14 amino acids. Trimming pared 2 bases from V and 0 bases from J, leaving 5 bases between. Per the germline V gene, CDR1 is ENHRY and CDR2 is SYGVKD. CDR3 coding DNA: TGTGCCATCAGTGAGGGGGGTAGCAATCAGCCCCAGCATTTT. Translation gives CAISEGGSNQPQHF.

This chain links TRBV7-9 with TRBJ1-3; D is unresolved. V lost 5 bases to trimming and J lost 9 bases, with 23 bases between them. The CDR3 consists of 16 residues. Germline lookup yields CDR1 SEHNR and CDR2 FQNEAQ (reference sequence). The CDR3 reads CASSPEGSSVLGTIYF. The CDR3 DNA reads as TGTGCCAGCAGCCCCGAGGGAAGTTCCGTACTAGGCACCATATATTTT.

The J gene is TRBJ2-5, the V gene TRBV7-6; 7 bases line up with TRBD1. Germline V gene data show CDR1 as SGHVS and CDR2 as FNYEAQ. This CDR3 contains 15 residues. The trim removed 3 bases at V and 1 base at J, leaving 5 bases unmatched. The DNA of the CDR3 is TGTGCCAGCAGCTTGTCAGGGGGATTCCAAGAGACCCAGTACTTC. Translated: CASSLSGGFQETQYF. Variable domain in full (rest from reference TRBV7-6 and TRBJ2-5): GAGVSQSPRYKVTKRGQDVALRCDPISGHVSLYWYRQALGQGPEFLTYFNYEAQQDKSGLPNDRFSAERPEGSISTLTIQRTEQRDSAMYRCASSLSGGFQETQYFGPGTRLLVL.

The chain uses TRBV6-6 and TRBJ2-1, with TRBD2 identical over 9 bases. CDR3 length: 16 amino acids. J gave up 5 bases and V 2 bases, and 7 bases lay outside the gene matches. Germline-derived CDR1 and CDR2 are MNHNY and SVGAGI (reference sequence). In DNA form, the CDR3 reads TGTGCCAGCAGTTACGGACCTAGCGGGACAAACAATGAGCAGTTCTTC. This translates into CASSYGPSGTNNEQFF.

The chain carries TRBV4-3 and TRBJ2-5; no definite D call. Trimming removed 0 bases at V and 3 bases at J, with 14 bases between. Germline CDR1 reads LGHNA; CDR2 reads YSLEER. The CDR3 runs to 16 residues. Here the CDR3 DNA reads TGCGCCAGCAGCCAAGAAAGTTGGGCCTTAGAAGAGACCCAGTACTTC. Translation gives CASSQESWALEETQYF.